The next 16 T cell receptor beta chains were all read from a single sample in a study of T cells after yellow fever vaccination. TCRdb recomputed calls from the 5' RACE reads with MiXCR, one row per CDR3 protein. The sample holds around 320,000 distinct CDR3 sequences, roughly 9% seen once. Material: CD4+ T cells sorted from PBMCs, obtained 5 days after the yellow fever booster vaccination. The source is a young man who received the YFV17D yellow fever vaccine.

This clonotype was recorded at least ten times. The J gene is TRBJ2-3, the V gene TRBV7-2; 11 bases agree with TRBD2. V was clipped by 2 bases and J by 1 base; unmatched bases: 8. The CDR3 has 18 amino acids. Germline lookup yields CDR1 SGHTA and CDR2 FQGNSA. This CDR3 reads CASSLTPLLAGGTDTQYF. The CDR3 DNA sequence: TGTGCCAGCAGCTTAACCCCCCTACTAGCGGGGGGCACAGATACGCAGTATTTT.

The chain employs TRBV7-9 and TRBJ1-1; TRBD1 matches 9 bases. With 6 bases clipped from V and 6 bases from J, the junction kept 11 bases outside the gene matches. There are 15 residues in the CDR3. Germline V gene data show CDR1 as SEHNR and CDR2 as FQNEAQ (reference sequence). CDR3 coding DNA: TGTGCCAGCAGGCCAACCACAGGGGGCTCCCCTGAAGCTTTCTTT. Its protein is CASRPTTGGSPEAFF.

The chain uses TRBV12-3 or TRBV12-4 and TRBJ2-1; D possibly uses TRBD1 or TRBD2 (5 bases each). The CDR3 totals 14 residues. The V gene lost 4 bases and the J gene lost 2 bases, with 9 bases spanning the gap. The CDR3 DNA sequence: TGTGCCAGCAGTTGGGGACCAGCCTACAATGAGCAGTTCTTC. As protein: CASSWGPAYNEQFF.

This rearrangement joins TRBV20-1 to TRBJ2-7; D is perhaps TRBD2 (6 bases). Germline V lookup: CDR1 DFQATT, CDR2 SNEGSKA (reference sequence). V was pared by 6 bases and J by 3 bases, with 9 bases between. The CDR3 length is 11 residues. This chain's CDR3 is CSAPGGYEQYV. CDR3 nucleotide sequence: TGCAGTGCCCCCGGGGGCTACGAGCAGTACGTC.

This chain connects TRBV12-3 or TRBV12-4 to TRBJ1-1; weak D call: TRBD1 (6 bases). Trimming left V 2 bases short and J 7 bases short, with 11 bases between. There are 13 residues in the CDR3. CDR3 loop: CASSLNRDYEAFF. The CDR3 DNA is TGTGCCAGCAGTTTAAACAGGGACTATGAAGCTTTCTTT.

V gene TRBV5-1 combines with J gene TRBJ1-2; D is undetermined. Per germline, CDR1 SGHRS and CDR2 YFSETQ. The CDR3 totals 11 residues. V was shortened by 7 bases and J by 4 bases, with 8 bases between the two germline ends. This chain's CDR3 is CASGEGYGYTF. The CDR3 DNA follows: TGCGCCAGCGGGGAGGGCTATGGCTACACCTTC.

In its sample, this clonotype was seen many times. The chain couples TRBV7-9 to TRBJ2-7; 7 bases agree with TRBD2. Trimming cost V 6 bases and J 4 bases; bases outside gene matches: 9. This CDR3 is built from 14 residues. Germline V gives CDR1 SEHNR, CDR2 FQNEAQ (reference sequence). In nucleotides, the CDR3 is TGTGCCAGCAGAGATGACGGGGAGGGATACGAGCAGTACTTC. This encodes CASRDDGEGYEQYF.

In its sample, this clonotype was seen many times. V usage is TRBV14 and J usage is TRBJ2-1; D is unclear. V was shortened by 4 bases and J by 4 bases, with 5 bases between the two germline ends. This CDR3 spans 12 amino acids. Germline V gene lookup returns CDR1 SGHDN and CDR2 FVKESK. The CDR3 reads CASSPQYNEQFF. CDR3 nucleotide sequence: TGTGCCAGCAGCCCCCAGTACAATGAGCAGTTCTTC.

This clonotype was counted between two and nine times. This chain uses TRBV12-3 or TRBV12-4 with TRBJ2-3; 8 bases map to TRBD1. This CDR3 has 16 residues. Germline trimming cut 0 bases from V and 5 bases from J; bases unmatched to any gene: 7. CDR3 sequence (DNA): TGTGCCAGCAGTTTAGCGCGCAGGGGGCTCATAGATACGCAGTATTTT. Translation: CASSLARRGLIDTQYF.

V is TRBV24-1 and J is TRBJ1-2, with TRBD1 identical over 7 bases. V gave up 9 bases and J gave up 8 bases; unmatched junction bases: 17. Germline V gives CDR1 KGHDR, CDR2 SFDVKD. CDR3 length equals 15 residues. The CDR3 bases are TGTGCCACCGGGGGGGACAGAAGAGAACCCCTAGGCTACACCTTC. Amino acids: CATGGDRREPLGYTF.

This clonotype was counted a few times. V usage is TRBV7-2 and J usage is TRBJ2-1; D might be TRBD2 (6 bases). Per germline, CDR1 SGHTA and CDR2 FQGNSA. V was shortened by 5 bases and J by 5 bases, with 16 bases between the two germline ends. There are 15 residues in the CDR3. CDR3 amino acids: CASSLRLVRDNEQFF. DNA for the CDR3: TGTGCCAGCAGCCTCCGACTAGTCAGGGACAATGAGCAGTTCTTC.

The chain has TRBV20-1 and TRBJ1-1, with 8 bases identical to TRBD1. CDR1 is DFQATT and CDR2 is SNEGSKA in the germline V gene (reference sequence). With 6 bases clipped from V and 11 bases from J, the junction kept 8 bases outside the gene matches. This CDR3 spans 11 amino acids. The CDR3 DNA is TGCAGTGCAAAATCGGGGACAGGCGCTTTCTTT. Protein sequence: CSAKSGTGAFF.

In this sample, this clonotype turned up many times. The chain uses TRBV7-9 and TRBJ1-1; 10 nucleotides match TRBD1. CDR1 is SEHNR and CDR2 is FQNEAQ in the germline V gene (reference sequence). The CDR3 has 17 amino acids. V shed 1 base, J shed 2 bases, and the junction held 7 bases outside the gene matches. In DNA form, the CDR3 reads TGTGCCAGCAGCTTAGTCGGACAGGGGGGAATAAACACTGAAGCTTTCTTT. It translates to CASSLVGQGGINTEAFF.

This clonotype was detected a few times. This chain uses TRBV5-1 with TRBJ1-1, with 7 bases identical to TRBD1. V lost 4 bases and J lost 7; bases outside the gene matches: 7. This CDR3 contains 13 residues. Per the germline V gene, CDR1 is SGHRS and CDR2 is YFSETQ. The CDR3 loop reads CASSTGGTVEAFF. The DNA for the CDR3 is TGCGCCAGCAGCACGGGAGGGACAGTTGAAGCTTTCTTT. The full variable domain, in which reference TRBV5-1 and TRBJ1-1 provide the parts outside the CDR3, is KAGVTQTPRYLIKTRGQQVTLSCSPISGHRSVSWYQQTPGQGLQFLFEYFSETQRNKGNFPGRFSGRQFSNSRSEMNVSTLELGDSALYLCASSTGGTVEAFFGQGTRLTVV.

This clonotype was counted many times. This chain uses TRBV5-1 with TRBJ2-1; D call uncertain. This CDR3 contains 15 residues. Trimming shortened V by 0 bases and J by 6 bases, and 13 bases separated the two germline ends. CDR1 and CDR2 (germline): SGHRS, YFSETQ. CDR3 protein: CASSLEVLTANEQFF. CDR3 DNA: TGCGCCAGCAGCTTGGAGGTATTGACGGCCAATGAGCAGTTCTTC.

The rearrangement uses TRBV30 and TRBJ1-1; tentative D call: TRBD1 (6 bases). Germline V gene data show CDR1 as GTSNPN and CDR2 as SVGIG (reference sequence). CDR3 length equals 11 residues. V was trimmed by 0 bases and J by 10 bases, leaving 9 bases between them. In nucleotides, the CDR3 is TGTGCCTGGAGTGTACAGGGAATAGCTTTCTTT. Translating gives CAWSVQGIAFF.